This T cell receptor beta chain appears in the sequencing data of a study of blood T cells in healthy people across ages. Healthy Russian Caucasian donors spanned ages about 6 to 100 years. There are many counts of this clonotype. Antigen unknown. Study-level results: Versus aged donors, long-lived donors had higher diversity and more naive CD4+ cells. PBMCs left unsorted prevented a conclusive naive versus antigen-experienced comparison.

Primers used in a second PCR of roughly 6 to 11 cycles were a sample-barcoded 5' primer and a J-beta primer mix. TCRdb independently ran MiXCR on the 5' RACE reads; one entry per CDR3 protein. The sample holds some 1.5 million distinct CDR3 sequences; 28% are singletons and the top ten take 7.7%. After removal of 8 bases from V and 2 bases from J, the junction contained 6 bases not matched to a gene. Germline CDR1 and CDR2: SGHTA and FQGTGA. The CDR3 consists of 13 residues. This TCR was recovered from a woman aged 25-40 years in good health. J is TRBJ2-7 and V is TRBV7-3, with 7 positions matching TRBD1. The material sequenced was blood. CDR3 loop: CASAPGQPYEQYF. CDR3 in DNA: TGTGCCAGCGCCCCGGGACAGCCCTACGAGCAGTACTTC.